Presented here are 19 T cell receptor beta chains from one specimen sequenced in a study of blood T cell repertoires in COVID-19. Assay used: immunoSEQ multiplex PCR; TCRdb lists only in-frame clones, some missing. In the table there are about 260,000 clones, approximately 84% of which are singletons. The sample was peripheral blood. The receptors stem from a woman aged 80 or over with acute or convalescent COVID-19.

CDR3 in amino acids: CASSFATGIVNTEAFF. The CDR3, as DNA: TGCGCCAGCAGCTTCGCGACAGGGATTGTGAACACTGAAGCTTTCTTT. The chain is built from TRBV5-1 and TRBJ1-1; 7 bases match TRBD1. This CDR3 comprises 16 residues. CDR1 and CDR2 from the germline V gene are SGHRS and YFSETQ. J lost 0 bases, V lost 2 bases, and 7 bases had no gene match.

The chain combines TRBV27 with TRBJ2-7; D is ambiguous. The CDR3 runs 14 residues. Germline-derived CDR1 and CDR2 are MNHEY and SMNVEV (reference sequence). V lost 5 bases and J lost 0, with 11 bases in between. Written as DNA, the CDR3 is TGTGCCAGCAGTCTCCAGTTACGCTCCTACGAGCAGTACTTC. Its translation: CASSLQLRSYEQYF.

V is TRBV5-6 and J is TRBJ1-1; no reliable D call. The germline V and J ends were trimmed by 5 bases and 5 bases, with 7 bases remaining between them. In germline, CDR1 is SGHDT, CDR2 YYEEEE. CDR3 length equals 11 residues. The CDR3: CASRRRTEAFF. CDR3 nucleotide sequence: TGTGCCAGCAGACGTAGAACTGAAGCTTTCTTT.

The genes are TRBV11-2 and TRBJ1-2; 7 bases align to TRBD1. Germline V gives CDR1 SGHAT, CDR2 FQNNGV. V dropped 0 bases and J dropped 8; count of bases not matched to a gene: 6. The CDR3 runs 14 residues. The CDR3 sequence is CASSLDQGQLGYTF. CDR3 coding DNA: TGTGCCAGCAGCTTAGATCAGGGACAGCTCGGCTACACCTTC.

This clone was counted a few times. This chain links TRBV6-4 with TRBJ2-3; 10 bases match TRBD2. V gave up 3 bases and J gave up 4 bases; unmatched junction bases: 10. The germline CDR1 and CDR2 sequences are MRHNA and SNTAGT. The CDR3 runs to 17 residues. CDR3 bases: TGTGCCAGCAGTGAGGGTGTAGGGACTAGCGCGGCAGATACGCAGTATTTT. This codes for CASSEGVGTSAADTQYF.

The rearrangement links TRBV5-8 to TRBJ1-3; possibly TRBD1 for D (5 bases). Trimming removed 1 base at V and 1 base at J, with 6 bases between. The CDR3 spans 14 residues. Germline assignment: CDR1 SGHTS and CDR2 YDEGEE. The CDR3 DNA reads TGTGCCAGCAGCTTGTCAGGGTCTGGAAACACCATATATTTT. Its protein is CASSLSGSGNTIYF.

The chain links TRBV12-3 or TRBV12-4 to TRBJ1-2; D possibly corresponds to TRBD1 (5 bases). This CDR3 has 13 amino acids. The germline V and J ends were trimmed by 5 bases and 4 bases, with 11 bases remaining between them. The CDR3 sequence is CASSAWGGYGYTF. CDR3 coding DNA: TGTGCCAGCAGTGCGTGGGGGGGCTATGGCTACACCTTC.

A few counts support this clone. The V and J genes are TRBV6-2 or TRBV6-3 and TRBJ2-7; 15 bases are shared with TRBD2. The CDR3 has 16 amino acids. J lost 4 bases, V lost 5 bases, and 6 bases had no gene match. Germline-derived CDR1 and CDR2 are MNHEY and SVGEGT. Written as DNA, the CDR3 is TGTGCCAGCAGTGATGGACTAGCGGGAGGGGGATACGAGCAGTACTTC. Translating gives CASSDGLAGGGYEQYF.

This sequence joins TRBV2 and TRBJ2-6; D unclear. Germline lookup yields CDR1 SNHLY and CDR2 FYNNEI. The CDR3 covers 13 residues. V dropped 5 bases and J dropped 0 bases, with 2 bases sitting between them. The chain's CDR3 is CASSYSGANVLTF. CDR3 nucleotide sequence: TGTGCCAGCAGTTACTCTGGGGCCAACGTCCTGACTTTC.

CDR3 nucleotides: TGTGCCAGCAGCACTCGACAGGGGCGGAATGTTAATGAAAAACTGTTTTTT. Its protein product is CASSTRQGRNVNEKLFF. This chain links TRBV7-3 with TRBJ1-4, with 8 bases fitting TRBD1. Germline V gives CDR1 SGHTA, CDR2 FQGTGA. The CDR3 consists of 17 residues. Losses at the gene ends were 5 bases for V and 4 bases for J; bases not matched to a gene: 12. The full variable domain, completed using reference TRBV7-3 and TRBJ1-4, is GAGVSQTPSNKVTEKGKYVELRCDPISGHTALYWYRQSLGQGPEFLIYFQGTGAADDSGLPNDRFFAVRPEGSVSTLKIQRTERGDSAVYLCASSTRQGRNVNEKLFFGSGTQLSVL.

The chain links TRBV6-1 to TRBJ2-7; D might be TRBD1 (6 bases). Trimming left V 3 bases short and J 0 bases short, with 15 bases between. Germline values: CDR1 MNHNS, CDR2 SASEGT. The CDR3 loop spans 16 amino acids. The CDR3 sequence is CASSEVRTEISYEQYF. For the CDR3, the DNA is TGTGCCAGCAGTGAGGTCAGGACAGAGATCTCCTACGAGCAGTACTTC.

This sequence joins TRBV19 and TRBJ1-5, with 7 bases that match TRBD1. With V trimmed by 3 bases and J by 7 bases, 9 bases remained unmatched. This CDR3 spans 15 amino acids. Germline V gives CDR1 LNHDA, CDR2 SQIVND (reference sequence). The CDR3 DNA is TGTGCCAGTAGTATGGGACAGTGGAAAGACCAGCCCCAGCATTTT. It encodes CASSMGQWKDQPQHF.

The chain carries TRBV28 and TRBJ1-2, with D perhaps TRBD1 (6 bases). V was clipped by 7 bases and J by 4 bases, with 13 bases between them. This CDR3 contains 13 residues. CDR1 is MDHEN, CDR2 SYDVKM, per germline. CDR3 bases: TGTGCCAGCAACCGCCAGGGGCCCTATGGCTACACCTTC. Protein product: CASNRQGPYGYTF.

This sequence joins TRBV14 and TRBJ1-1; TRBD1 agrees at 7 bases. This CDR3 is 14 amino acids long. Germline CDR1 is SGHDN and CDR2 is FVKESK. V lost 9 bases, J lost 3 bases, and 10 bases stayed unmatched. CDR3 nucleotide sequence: TGTGCCAGTAAAAGACAGGGACGCGACACTGAAGCTTTCTTT. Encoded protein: CASKRQGRDTEAFF.

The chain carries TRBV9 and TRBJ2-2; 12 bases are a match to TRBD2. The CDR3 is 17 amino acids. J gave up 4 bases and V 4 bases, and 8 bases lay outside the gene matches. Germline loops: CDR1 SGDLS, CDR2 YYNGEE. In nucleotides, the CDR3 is TGTGCCAGCAGCTTAACTAGCGGGGGGAAATTCACCGGGGAGCTGTTTTTT. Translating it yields CASSLTSGGKFTGELFF. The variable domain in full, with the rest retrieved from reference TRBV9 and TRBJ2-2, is DSGVTQTPKHLITATGQRVTLRCSPRSGDLSVYWYQQSLDQGLQFLIQYYNGEERAKGNILERFSAQQFPDLHSELNLSSLELGDSALYFCASSLTSGGKFTGELFFGEGSRLTVL.

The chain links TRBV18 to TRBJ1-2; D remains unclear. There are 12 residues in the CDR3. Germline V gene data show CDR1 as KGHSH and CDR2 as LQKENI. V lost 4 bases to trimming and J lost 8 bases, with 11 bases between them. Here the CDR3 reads CASSLDVWGYTF. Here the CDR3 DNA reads TGTGCCAGCTCACTAGATGTATGGGGCTACACCTTC.

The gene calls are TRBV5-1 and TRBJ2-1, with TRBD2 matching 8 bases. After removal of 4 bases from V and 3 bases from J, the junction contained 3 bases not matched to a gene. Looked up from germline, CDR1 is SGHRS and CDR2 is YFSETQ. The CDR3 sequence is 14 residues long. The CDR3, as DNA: TGCGCCAGCAGCGAGGCGGGAGGCTACAATGAGCAGTTCTTC. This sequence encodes CASSEAGGYNEQFF.

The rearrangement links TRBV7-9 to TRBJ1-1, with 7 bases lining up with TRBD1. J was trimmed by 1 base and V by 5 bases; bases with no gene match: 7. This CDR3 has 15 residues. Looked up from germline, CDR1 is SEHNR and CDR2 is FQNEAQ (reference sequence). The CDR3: CASSPGQGENTEAFF. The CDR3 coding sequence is TGTGCCAGCAGCCCCGGTCAGGGGGAGAACACTGAAGCTTTCTTT.

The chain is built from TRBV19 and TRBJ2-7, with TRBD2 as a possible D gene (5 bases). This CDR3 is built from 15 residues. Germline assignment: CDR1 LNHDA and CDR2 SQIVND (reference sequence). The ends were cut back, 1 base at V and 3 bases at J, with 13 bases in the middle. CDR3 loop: CASSIGRSMIYEQYF. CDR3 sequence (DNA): TGTGCCAGTAGTATAGGGAGGTCTATGATCTACGAGCAGTACTTC.